This T cell receptor beta chain was retrieved from a study of blood T cell repertoires in COVID-19. Overall study: Donors in the United States, Italy and Spain gave samples during acute or convalescent COVID-19.

This CDR3 is 14 amino acids long. V lost 6 bases and J 5 bases, leaving 15 bases between the germline ends. In germline, CDR1 is ENHRY, CDR2 SYGVKD. Seattle patient enrollment occurred during active infection, with longitudinal follow-up thereafter. In the source study's methods: How many nucleated cells were present was estimated from reference gene primer amplification. TCRdb's copy holds only in-frame clones and misses some; the assay was immunoSEQ multiplex PCR. V, J and clone size are those of that table, while D and trimming were read from the DNA. The sample consists of approximately 120,000 clones, around 74% of them appearing once.

Material: peripheral blood. This TCR derives from an elderly man with COVID-19, enrolled during active disease. The chain couples TRBV10-3 to TRBJ2-3; maybe TRBD2 (6 bases). CDR3 sequence reads: CAISVVGGEDTQYF. In nucleotides, the CDR3 is TGTGCCATCAGCGTAGTAGGAGGGGAAGATACGCAGTATTTT.